The present TCR beta chain was sequenced within a study of T cells in Graves' hyperthyroidism and ophthalmopathy. Findings of the study overall: A model of 13 V-J pairs discriminated ophthalmopathy from stable hyperthyroidism.

It was RNA transcripts that yielded the amplified TCR beta CDR3 regions. Initially, a first-round RT-PCR of the TCR CDR3 employed the HTBI primer set. TCRdb reprocessed the multiplex PCR reads via MiXCR and lists one record per CDR3 protein. The sample has hundreds of thousands of distinct CDR3 sequences; 20% are singletons. Of note for this clonotype: Its antigen is still unknown.

Germline V gene data show CDR1 as MDHEN and CDR2 as SYDVKM. The CDR3 contains 11 residues. Trimming left V 6 bases short and J 4 bases short, with 6 bases between. Ophthalmopathy patients had moderate-to-severe active disease, CAS ≥3, NOSPECS ≥4, and disease duration under 3 months. The PBMCs were sourced from fresh peripheral blood (around 10 ml). Sequencing was performed on blood. The chain joins TRBV28 to TRBJ1-2; D not resolved. This clonotype was sampled from a man aged 25 to 45 with Graves' ophthalmopathy. The CDR3, as DNA: TGTGCCAGCAGAACACCCTATGGCTACACCTTC. It codes for CASRTPYGYTF.